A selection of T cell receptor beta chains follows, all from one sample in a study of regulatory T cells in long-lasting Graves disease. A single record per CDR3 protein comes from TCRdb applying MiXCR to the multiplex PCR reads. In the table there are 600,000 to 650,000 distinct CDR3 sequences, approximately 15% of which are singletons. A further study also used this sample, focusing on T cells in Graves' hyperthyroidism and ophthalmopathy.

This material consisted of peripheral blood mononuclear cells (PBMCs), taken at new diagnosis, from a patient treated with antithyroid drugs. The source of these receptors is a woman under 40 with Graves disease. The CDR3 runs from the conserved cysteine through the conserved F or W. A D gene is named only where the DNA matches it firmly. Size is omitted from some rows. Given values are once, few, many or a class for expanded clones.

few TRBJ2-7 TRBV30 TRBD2 TGTGCCTGGAGAGGACTAGCGGGAGCTCGGGAGCAGTACTTC CAWRGLAGAREQYF
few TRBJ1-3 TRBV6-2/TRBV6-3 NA TGTGCCAGCAGGAGAACAGGGTCCGGAAACACCATATATTTT CASRRTGSGNTIYF
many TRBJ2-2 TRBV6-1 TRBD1 TGTGCCAGCAGAAGCACAGGGGGCACCGGGGAGCTGTTTTTT CASRSTGGTGELFF
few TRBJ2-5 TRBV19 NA TGTGCCAGTATCGCGGAGGGCCAGGAGACCCAGTACTTC CASIAEGQETQYF
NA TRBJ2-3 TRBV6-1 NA TGTGCCAGCAGTCCCGGCGTGGATACGCAGTATTTT CASSPGVDTQYF
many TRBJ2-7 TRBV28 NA TGTGCCAGCAGTTTGCGGATCTCCTACGAGCAGTACTTC CASSLRISYEQYF
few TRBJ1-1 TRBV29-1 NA TGCAGCGTCTTCCGACGGCCAACGAACACTGAAGCTTTCTTT CSVFRRPTNTEAFF
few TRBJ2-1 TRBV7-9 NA TGTGCCAGCAGCTTAGACTCCCTCTACAATGAGCAGTTCTTC CASSLDSLYNEQFF
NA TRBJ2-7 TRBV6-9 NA TGTGCCAGCAGTTACTCAAGGGTCCCCTACGAGCAGTACTTC CASSYSRVPYEQYF
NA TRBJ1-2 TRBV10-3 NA TGTGCCATCAGTGACGGCGCCGGCTACACCTTC CAISDGAGYTF
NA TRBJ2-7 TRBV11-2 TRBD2 TGTGCCAGCAGCCTGACCGGGACTAGCCGCGACAATGAGCAGTACTTC CASSLTGTSRDNEQYF
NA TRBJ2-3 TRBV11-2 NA TGTGCCAGCACTATATTGGGCCCAGGGATTGGGACAGATACGCAGTATTTT CASTILGPGIGTDTQYF